What follows describes a single T cell receptor (beta chain). This clonotype showed up just a few times. Its antigen target is currently unknown. No base qualities exist here, and no much larger clone lies one base off it. In the germline V gene, CDR1 corresponds to SQVTM and CDR2 to ANQGSEA. The V end gives up 6 bases and the J end 5 bases, leaving 9 bases in the junction not matched to a gene. Reading from cysteine to phenylalanine, the CDR3 counts 14 amino acids. Left in the record is the CDR3 DNA by itself, 42 bases read in frame from the first base. Library method: 5' RACE. A second PCR of 7 to 11 cycles was performed with a sample-barcoded 5' primer and a J-beta primer mix. A unique molecular identifier was introduced onto each TCR beta cDNA molecule by a template-switch 5' adaptor carrying 12 random nucleotides. Each sample yielded at least 2.5 million CDR3-containing paired-end reads. All of the RNA was converted into first-strand cDNA using the Mint cDNA synthesis kit, with a TRBC-specific oligonucleotide serving as the primer. After uracil-DNA glycosylase treatment, a first 18-cycle PCR used universal primers M1SS and BC2_uni_R on all cDNA. On the study's bioinformatics: Each sample was normalized by randomly selecting 1 million high-quality reads, each carrying a distinct molecular identifier. Instead of being binned into consensus sequences, reads with shared molecular identifiers were discarded. MiTCR, set to a Q25 quality threshold and the strictest error-elimination algorithm, was used for CDR3 identification, clonotype clustering and error correction. Lower-bound total TCR beta diversity was estimated with a nonparametric unseen species model using Euler transformation. Using fastp trimming at Q25 and MiXCR clonotype assembly, TCRdb reanalyzed the public sequencing data and kept in-frame beta chains. Every distinct CDR3 protein forms one entry, paired with its most common genes and DNA. None of the V and J calls come from the authors' own analysis; TCRdb made them. This sample holds 1.8 million or so distinct CDR3 sequences; roughly two fifths were observed only once. More than 20% of the sample comes from the top ten.

The data originate from a study of blood T cells in healthy people across ages (dated by TCRdb to the mid-2010s). About the study as a whole: In model experiments, template switching captured roughly one uniquely barcoded TCR beta cDNA molecule for every two T cells. The donors were divided into four age groups: young (average around 16 years), middle-aged (approximately 39), aged (62) and long-lived (nearly 85). The study analyzed two additional independent replicas of 1 million unique cDNA reads from the same blood draw for two donors, one aged 18 to 29 and one aged 80 or older. Using deep sequencing normalized with unique cDNA molecular identifiers, the study measured how TCR beta repertoire diversity changes with age. To avoid experimental bias, donors of different ages were spread randomly across the sequencing lanes. What the work shows at the level of the full study, not this receptor alone: Observed TCR beta diversity per million T cells fell roughly linearly with age, and a significant reduction was already apparent by age approximately 40. Because the CMV infection status of the donors was unknown, age-related changes in expanded clonotypes may potentially have been confounded. Estimates of total diversity based on one million sequenced T cells were regarded as lower bounds and as underestimates. Compared with the aged group, the long-lived group had more naive CD4+ T cells, fewer expanded clones and increased TCR diversity, a pattern suggesting age selection. Observed TCR beta diversity correlated strongly with the percentage of naive T cells measured by flow cytometry. Because profiling used bulk unsorted PBMCs, naive and antigen-experienced compartments could not be compared conclusively.

Donors were around 37 systemically healthy Caucasian individuals from Russia aged roughly 6 to 100 years. Each donor gave ten milliliters of peripheral blood, collected into EDTA-treated Vacutainer tubes. PBMCs were isolated by Ficoll-Paque density-gradient centrifugation, with at least 6 million obtained per sample. Trizol reagent was used to extract total RNA from PBMCs, with at least 5 micrograms per sample. For every donor, an aliquot of PBMCs went through flow cytometry to measure the percentages of naive CD45RAhigh/CD27high T cells. The TCR originated in a human donor in good health. The chain couples TRBV29-1 to TRBJ1-1; TRBD1 agrees with 10 junctional bases. The sequencing sample was made of blood. The CDR3 here reads CSVRQGARWTEAFF. The sequenced DNA: TGCAGCGTAAGACAGGGGGCGCGGTGGACTGAAGCTTTCTTT. Supplemented by the reference TRBV29-1 and TRBJ1-1 proteins around the CDR3, the complete variable domain is SAVISQKPSRDICQRGTSLTIQCQVDSQVTMMFWYRQQPGQSLTLIATANQGSEATYESGFVIDKFPISRPNLTFSTLTVSNMSPEDSSIYLCSVRQGARWTEAFFGQGTRLTVV.